The entry below describes one T cell receptor (beta chain). This CDR3 comprises 14 residues. The germline CDR1 and CDR2 sequences are LNHDA and SQIVND (reference sequence). With 5 bases clipped from V and 4 bases from J, the junction kept 8 bases outside the gene matches. This record belongs to a study of blood T cell repertoires in COVID-19. As for the study in general: Acute and convalescent COVID-19 samples came from the United States, Italy and Spain. Nucleic acid was either cDNA or gDNA, and it came from T cells, B-cell-depleted T cells, or PBMCs.

In the study's own analysis: Reference gene primer amplification gave estimated nucleated cell counts. Produced via immunoSEQ multiplex PCR; TCRdb's table is partial and in-frame only. The V and J calls and clone size were taken over from that table, and D and trimming were inferred from the DNA. The table lists approximately 90,000 clones, more than 60% of them singletons. This sequence originates from a human donor in a cohort sampled during active COVID-19. Sequenced: peripheral blood. The chain links TRBV19 to TRBJ2-7, with 7 bases that match TRBD1. CDR3 sequence: CASSVKGDRYEQYF. As DNA, the CDR3 is TGTGCCAGTAGTGTCAAGGGGGACAGATACGAGCAGTACTTC. The full variable domain, with the rest looked up from reference TRBV19 and TRBJ2-7, is DGGITQSPKYLFRKEGQNVTLSCEQNLNHDAMYWYRQDPGQGLRLIYYSQIVNDFQKGDIAEGYSVSREKKESFPLTVTSAQKNPTAFYLCASSVKGDRYEQYFGPGTRLTVT.